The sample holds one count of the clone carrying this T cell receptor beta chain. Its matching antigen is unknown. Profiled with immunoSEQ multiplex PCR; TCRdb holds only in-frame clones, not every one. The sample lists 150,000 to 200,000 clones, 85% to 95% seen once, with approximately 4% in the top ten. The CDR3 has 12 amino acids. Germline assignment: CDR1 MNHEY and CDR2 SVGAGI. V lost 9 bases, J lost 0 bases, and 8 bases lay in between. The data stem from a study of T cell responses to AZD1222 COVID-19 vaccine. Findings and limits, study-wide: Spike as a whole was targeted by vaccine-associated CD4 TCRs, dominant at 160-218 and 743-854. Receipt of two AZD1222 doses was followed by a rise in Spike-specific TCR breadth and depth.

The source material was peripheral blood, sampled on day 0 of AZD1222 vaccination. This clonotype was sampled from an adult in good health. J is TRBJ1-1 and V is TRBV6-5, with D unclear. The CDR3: CARPRVNTEAFF. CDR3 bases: TGTGCCAGACCGAGGGTGAACACTGAAGCTTTCTTT.